Shown below are 26 T cell receptor beta chains from a single sample sequenced in a study of OX40 agonist ivuxolimab in advanced cancers. Sequencing was performed with immunoSEQ multiplex PCR; in TCRdb, only in-frame clones are kept and a portion is missing. The top ten clones hold 0.75% to 0.95% of a sample with 89,000 or so clones, roughly 88% of them seen once. The sequencing here drew on CD4+ or CD8+ T cells sorted from blood, taken in a trial of the OX40 agonist ivuxolimab. These receptors came from an adult with an advanced solid tumor such as melanoma, head and neck, liver or kidney cancer.

In this sample, this clone turned up once. This chain connects TRBV7-3 to TRBJ2-7; 14 nucleotides match TRBD2. This CDR3 is 17 amino acids long. V lost 5 bases to trimming and J lost 3 bases; unmatched junction nucleotides: 9. Germline V CDR1 and CDR2: SGHTA, FQGTGA. As DNA, the CDR3 is TGTGCCAGCAGCCAAGGACTAGCGGGAGGACGGGGCTACGAGCAGTACTTC. Encoded protein: CASSQGLAGGRGYEQYF.

The rearrangement joins TRBV25-1 to TRBJ2-4, with D perhaps TRBD2 (6 bases). V was shortened by 1 base and J by 9 bases, with 13 bases between the two germline ends. CDR1 and CDR2 (germline): MGHDK, SYGVNS. The CDR3 is 14 amino acids. The CDR3: CASSESGGGSIQYF. As DNA, the CDR3 is TGTGCCAGCAGTGAATCCGGCGGAGGGAGCATTCAGTACTTC. Filled out from reference TRBV25-1 and TRBJ2-4, the complete variable domain reads EADIYQTPRYLVIGTGKKITLECSQTMGHDKMYWYQQDPGMELHLIHYSYGVNSTEKGDLSSESTVSRIRTEHFPLTLESARPSHTSQYLCASSESGGGSIQYFGAGTRLSVL.

This clone was observed a handful of times. The gene calls are TRBV9 and TRBJ1-2; D possibly corresponds to TRBD1 (6 bases). This CDR3 contains 16 residues. V shed 0 bases and J shed 2 bases, with 14 bases lying between them. Per germline, CDR1 SGDLS and CDR2 YYNGEE. For the CDR3, the DNA is TGTGCCAGCAGCGTAGGGCACAGGGCCGGGAACTATGGCTACACCTTC. Amino acids: CASSVGHRAGNYGYTF.

The V gene is TRBV15, the J gene TRBJ2-7; weak D call: TRBD1 (12 bases). The germline V gene has CDR1 LNHNV and CDR2 YYDKDF (reference sequence). V was trimmed by 3 bases and J by 7 bases, leaving 43 bases between them. The length of the CDR3 is 23 residues. The CDR3 DNA sequence: TGTGCCACCAGCAGGTTTCCGGGACAGGGGGCGTTAGCGGGAGGGCTGTCTTTTGTTGAGCAGTACTTC. Translating gives CATSRFPGQGALAGGLSFVEQYF.

This chain connects TRBV9 to TRBJ2-1; 10 bases line up with TRBD2. There are 16 residues in the CDR3. The trim removed 0 bases at V and 4 bases at J, leaving 4 bases unmatched. Germline values: CDR1 SGDLS, CDR2 YYNGEE. This CDR3 reads CASSVGTSGIYNEQFF. The CDR3 bases are TGTGCCAGCAGCGTAGGAACTAGCGGGATATACAATGAGCAGTTCTTC.

J is TRBJ1-1 and V is TRBV19; a weak D match, TRBD1 (6 bases). Between the trimmed V and J ends, which lost 5 bases and 1 base, there was a span of 11 bases. The CDR3 is made up of 14 amino acids. Germline CDR1 is LNHDA and CDR2 is SQIVND (reference sequence). CDR3 sequence: CASSYQGTNTEAFF. CDR3 DNA: TGTGCCAGTAGTTATCAGGGGACGAACACTGAAGCTTTCTTT.

The chain couples TRBV19 to TRBJ2-3, with TRBD2 matching 7 bases. Germline values: CDR1 LNHDA, CDR2 SQIVND (reference sequence). J gave up 0 bases and V 9 bases, and 9 bases lay outside the gene matches. The CDR3 is 15 amino acids. This CDR3 reads CASRPLAASTDTQYF. CDR3 bases: TGTGCCAGCAGACCTCTAGCGGCTAGCACAGATACGCAGTATTTT.

The chain recombines TRBV6-5 with TRBJ1-1, with D hard to call. Per the germline V gene, CDR1 is MNHEY and CDR2 is SVGAGI. The CDR3 length is 15 residues. V lost 2 bases to trimming and J lost 0 bases, with 10 bases between them. The DNA for the CDR3 is TGTGCCAGCAGTTACGCCAGACTCATGAACACTGAAGCTTTCTTT. Translating it yields CASSYARLMNTEAFF.

The chain has TRBV5-8 and TRBJ2-3; D gene ambiguous. Trimming removed 3 bases from V and 3 bases from J, with 14 bases in between. The germline CDR1 and CDR2 sequences are SGHTS and YDEGEE. The CDR3 has 15 amino acids. The CDR3 DNA is TGTGCCAGCAGCTGGCAGACTGCAATTACAGATACGCAGTATTTT. This codes for CASSWQTAITDTQYF.

This clone occurred once. The gene calls are TRBV2 and TRBJ2-2, with no clear D. Trimming pared 5 bases from V and 0 bases from J, leaving 10 bases between. The CDR3 sequence is 15 residues long. Per the germline V gene, CDR1 is SNHLY and CDR2 is FYNNEI. In DNA, the CDR3 is TGTGCCAGCAGTCCGGACCGAGCGAACACCGGGGAGCTGTTTTTT. This sequence encodes CASSPDRANTGELFF.

The chain is built from TRBV4-2 and TRBJ2-3; D is uncertain. Germline assignment: CDR1 LGHNA and CDR2 YNFKEQ. Trimming stripped 0 bases from V and 6 bases from J, with 7 bases between. The CDR3 totals 13 residues. As DNA, the CDR3 is TGTGCCAGCAGCCAAGAGATAGCTGATACGCAGTATTTT. Its protein product is CASSQEIADTQYF.

The chain carries TRBV5-1 and TRBJ2-1; D perhaps matches TRBD1 (6 bases). V was pared by 4 bases and J by 7 bases, with 15 bases between. The CDR3 sequence is 14 residues long. The germline CDR1 and CDR2 sequences are SGHRS and YFSETQ. CDR3 loop: CASSLNLGTNEQFF. DNA of the CDR3: TGCGCCAGCAGCCTTAATTTGGGGACAAATGAGCAGTTCTTC.

The chain has TRBV18 and TRBJ2-2; D assignment may be TRBD1 or TRBD2 (5 bases each). The V gene's germline CDR1 is KGHSH and CDR2 LQKENI. V was shortened by 8 bases and J by 5 bases, with 18 bases between the two germline ends. The CDR3 spans 15 residues. The CDR3 DNA follows: TGTGCCAGCAAATTCGGGACGAAGGGGACCGGGGAGCTGTTTTTT. This translates into CASKFGTKGTGELFF.

The chain carries TRBV7-2 and TRBJ2-5, with D unresolved. CDR1 SGHTA and CDR2 FQGNSA come from the germline V gene. The CDR3 sequence is 13 residues long. V was cut by 1 base and J by 5 bases, with 8 bases left in between. The CDR3, as DNA: TGTGCCAGCAGCTTAGACCGGGCGGAGACCCAGTACTTC. Residues: CASSLDRAETQYF.

This clone was detected only once. The junction shows a germline mismatch at one end, possibly a read error. The V gene is TRBV10-1, the J gene TRBJ2-7; no firm D call. The CDR3 consists of 8 residues. The V gene's germline CDR1 is WNHNN and CDR2 SYGVQD (reference sequence). The CDR3 protein is CASSVRAF. The CDR3 DNA follows: TGCGCCAGCAGTGTACGAGCATTC.

V and J are TRBV6-5 and TRBJ1-1; tentatively, D is TRBD1 (5 bases). V gave up 1 base and J gave up 1 base, with 10 bases separating them. This CDR3 is built from 15 residues. Germline V gene lookup returns CDR1 MNHEY and CDR2 SVGAGI. The chain's CDR3 is CASSYFGQPNTEAFF. Here the CDR3 DNA reads TGTGCCAGCAGTTACTTTGGACAACCGAACACTGAAGCTTTCTTT.

This chain links TRBV7-9 with TRBJ2-5, with 11 bases aligning to TRBD2. The CDR3 extends over 15 amino acids. Germline V gene lookup returns CDR1 SEHNR and CDR2 FQNEAQ (reference sequence). J lost 5 bases, V lost 5 bases, and 7 bases had no gene match. CDR3 sequence (DNA): TGTGCCAGCAGCATTAGCGGGAGGGCCGGGGAGACCCAGTACTTC. Translated: CASSISGRAGETQYF.

This clone was recorded only once. The chain uses TRBV29-1 and TRBJ1-2; D unresolved. Deletions cut 1 base from V and 7 bases from J, with 4 bases between. The germline V gene encodes CDR1 SQVTM and CDR2 ANQGSEA. The length of the CDR3 is 10 residues. The DNA for the CDR3 is TGCAGCGTTGAAGTTGGTGGCTACACCTTC. Protein sequence: CSVEVGGYTF.

With respect to this clone: A junction end diverges from the germline sequence, so it may reflect a read error. The genes are TRBV19 and TRBJ2-2; no definite D call. Germline loops: CDR1 LNHDA, CDR2 SQIVND (reference sequence). CDR3 size: 15 residues. Here the CDR3 reads CASSIRLSNAGELFF. The CDR3 DNA is TGTGCCAGTAGTATCAGACTGTCGAACGCCGGGGAGCTGTTTTTT.

The chain combines TRBV14 with TRBJ2-7, with no clear D. Germline lookup yields CDR1 SGHDN and CDR2 FVKESK. The CDR3 is 14 residues long. With 1 base removed from V and 2 bases from J, the gap between germline ends came to 9 bases. CDR3 residues: CASSQAQQPYEQYF. The DNA of the CDR3 is TGTGCCAGCAGCCAAGCTCAACAACCCTACGAGCAGTACTTC. Combining the CDR3 with reference TRBV14 and TRBJ2-7 gives the whole variable domain EAGVTQFPSHSVIEKGQTVTLRCDPISGHDNLYWYRRVMGKEIKFLLHFVKESKQDESGMPNNRFLAERTGGTYSTLKVQPAELEDSGVYFCASSQAQQPYEQYFGPGTRLTVT.

The chain joins TRBV30 to TRBJ1-4; the match to TRBD1 covers 9 bases. The CDR3 runs to 13 residues. V dropped 5 bases and J dropped 5; count of bases not matched to a gene: 3. Germline CDR1 GTSNPN, CDR2 SVGIG (reference sequence). CDR3 loop: CAWGTGKNEKLFF. The CDR3 DNA sequence: TGTGCCTGGGGGACAGGGAAAAATGAAAAACTGTTTTTT.

This clone was seen a single time. The genes are TRBV6-6 and TRBJ2-1; 9 nucleotides align to TRBD2. The CDR3 has 14 residues. The junction had 8 bases not matched to a gene; V was cut back by 7 bases and J by 7 bases. Germline V lookup: CDR1 MNHNY, CDR2 SVGAGI (reference sequence). The CDR3 DNA reads TGTGCCAGCATCGGTAGCGGGAGTAGGAATGAGCAGTTCTTC. This translates into CASIGSGSRNEQFF.

V usage is TRBV28 and J usage is TRBJ1-5; tentatively, D is TRBD1 (6 bases). Germline V gives CDR1 MDHEN, CDR2 SYDVKM. V was shortened by 7 bases and J by 1 base, with 8 bases between the two germline ends. This CDR3 spans 13 amino acids. The CDR3 DNA is TGTGCCAGCACTACAGGGAGCAATCAGCCCCAGCATTTT. Amino acids: CASTTGSNQPQHF. Together with reference TRBV28 and TRBJ1-5, the CDR3 gives the full variable domain: DVKVTQSSRYLVKRTGEKVFLECVQDMDHENMFWYRQDPGLGLRLIYFSYDVKMKEKGDIPEGYSVSREKKERFSLILESASTNQTSMYLCASTTGSNQPQHFGDGTRLSIL.

On this clone: Germline and junction disagree at one end, which may indicate a read error. The chain links TRBV5-1 to TRBJ2-3, with TRBD1 matching 9 bases. This CDR3 is 17 amino acids long. Germline V gene sequence: CDR1 SGHRS, CDR2 YFSETQ. CDR3 bases: TGCGCCGGCAGCTTGGTGCCCGGGACAGGGCAAGGAGATACGCAGTATTTT. This translates into CAGSLVPGTGQGDTQYF.

The chain uses TRBV29-1 and TRBJ2-3; TRBD2 might be the D (5 bases). The germline CDR1 and CDR2 sequences are SQVTM and ANQGSEA. V was cut by 2 bases and J by 2 bases, with 11 bases left in between. CDR3 size: 14 residues. The chain's CDR3 is CSVENSGFTDTQYF. The CDR3 DNA sequence: TGCAGCGTTGAAAACTCGGGGTTCACAGATACGCAGTATTTT.

This clone was recorded only once. The rearrangement joins TRBV5-6 to TRBJ2-5, with D tentatively TRBD1 (6 bases). V was pared by 2 bases and J by 4 bases, with 9 bases between. Germline values: CDR1 SGHDT, CDR2 YYEEEE. The CDR3 length is 13 residues. Here the CDR3 DNA reads TGTGCCAGCAGCTTCAGGGGTCGAGAGACCCAGTACTTC. It specifies CASSFRGRETQYF.